This T cell receptor beta chain stems from a study of cytomegalovirus exposure and HLA in healthy donors (TCRdb year 2017). Concerning the study at large: An earlier analysis of 587 of the donors reported 250 to 350 Gb of sequence data and 117 million unique TCR beta sequences from roughly 180 million T cells. Roughly 310 gigabases of sequencing data and tens of millions of unique TCR sequences were included in an early release covering over 600 HLA-typed donors. Among the roughly 400 genotyped donors, roughly 80% belonged to the genetic ancestry cluster associated with self-reported Caucasian donors. The study was designed to test whether signatures of past pathogen exposure could be identified by cataloging public T cell receptors. The T cell repertoires of 700 or so subjects were profiled by immunosequencing and related to cytomegalovirus serostatus. Besides the first cohort of under 700 subjects, a separate validation cohort made up of roughly 120 different subjects was used. High-throughput TCR immunosequencing, statistical association of individual TCRs with disease status, and machine learning were combined to predict cytomegalovirus infection status. A later analysis re-analyzed previously published TCR beta repertoires from hundreds of donors and added high-resolution HLA genotyping to study TCR occurrence patterns. In the later analysis, no new phenotypic data were used to find candidate immune exposures; instead, reliance was placed on TCR beta sequences and their occurrence across donors. An earlier analysis of around 640 of the donors used high-throughput TCR beta sequencing to judge whether each TCR beta V gene segment behaved as functional or pseudogenic. Donor age, sex, ethnicity and CMV serostatus were compiled alongside the repertoire data. A later genetic analysis used genome-wide SNP genotypes for about three fifths of the 666 donors, treating that subset as a discovery cohort. Every repertoire in the discovery cohort had been generated on one and the same sequencing platform. Both class I and class II loci were covered by HLA typing, at four-digit resolution. Typing coverage varied by locus: roughly 620-640 donors for A, B, C, DRB1 and DQB1; approximately 520 for DQA1; 600 to 610 for DPA1; approximately 450 for DPB1. A handful of DR-DQ haplotypes were treated as single units for association and clustering because of strong linkage in the cohort. Among some 410 genotyped donors of the cohort, an average of roughly 230,000 unique TCR beta nucleotide sequences was sequenced per donor, of which approximately 18% were non-productive. Points the paper makes about the study in general: An association between a missense DCLRE1C variant and V-gene and J-gene trimming of TCR beta chains was found in a later genetic analysis and replicated in an independent cohort. Because counts were too low, seventeen rarely observed V segments, including chromosome 9 orphons, were excluded from the earlier analysis of some 540 of the donors. In a later analysis, HLA-associated TCR beta chains were found to be more clonally expanded and to have lower generation probabilities than equally common non-associated chains. Assigning TCR associations to individual alleles was difficult when HLA alleles, especially DR and DQ, strongly co-occurred. Most TCR sequences were seen in very few donors, while some public TCRs were found in many individuals. At a false discovery rate of 0.05, a later analysis linked under 20,000 TCR beta sequences to specific HLA alleles. The classifier was reported to diagnose cytomegalovirus status with high specificity and sensitivity in both the original cohort and the validation cohort. The study listed 170 or so TCR beta chains as associated with cytomegalovirus. A later analysis found that TCR association rates varied across HLA loci, with DRB1 alleles showing the most associated TCRs and HLA-C alleles the fewest. According to the authors, the approach could potentially be generalized to other disease states and immunological phenotypes. A further reported finding was that TCR beta sequences accurately predicted the HLA-A and HLA-B alleles for most subjects in the first cohort. A later analysis reported that several top co-occurrence clusters appeared linked to parvovirus B19, influenza, CMV and Epstein-Barr virus. Roughly uniform sequencing depth across donors was assumed in presence/absence analyses, although this assumption may not hold. Most CMV-associated TCR beta chains appeared to be HLA-restricted in a later analysis, and the HLA associations seemed to be driven largely by CMV exposure. Only TCR beta chains were sequenced in this cohort, and the absence of alpha or paired-chain data limited detectable features. An earlier analysis of 450 to 750 of the donors showed that most TCR beta V segments appeared in productive rearrangements either about 90% or about 30% of the time, which broadly matched IMGT annotations. In a later genetic analysis, fewer N-insertions in productive TCRs were reported among donors in an Asian-associated ancestry cluster than the 666-donor mean. Linkage disequilibrium might explain the correlated functional status among segregating V segments, but an unknown experimental factor could not be ruled out. A cluster of highly shared sequence variants was judged likely to represent a technical artifact of the sequencing pipeline. CMV serostatus was the only immune exposure information available for the cohort. Three of the identified cytomegalovirus-associated TCR beta chains were confirmed in vitro to be specific for cytomegalovirus antigens. HLA typing was unavailable for some donors at each locus, so association tests used only the typed subset.

Worth noting for this clone: No cognate antigen has been identified for it. Within one base of it there is no much larger clone, and no base qualities were kept.

The library relied on the immunoSEQ multiplex PCR assay. For the multiplex PCR, a mixture combining 60 forward primers for TCR Vbeta segments and 13 reverse primers for TCR Jbeta segments was used. A multiplex PCR assay on genomic DNA amplified the CDR3 region of rearranged TCR beta genes. The amplified TCR beta libraries were sequenced on the Illumina HiSeq System as 87-base-pair reads. Regarding the original processing steps: In a later analysis, roughly 80 million unique TCR beta chains were counted across the roughly 610 repertoires, and roughly 11 million of these chains were shared by at least two donors. A nearest-neighbor algorithm error-corrected the raw reads and collapsed the reads into unique sequences, merging closely related sequences to remove PCR and sequencing errors. CDR3 sequences were aligned to IMGT reference sequences to assign V, D and J gene segments. For a sequence to be retained, at least a six-nucleotide match to both a V gene segment and a J gene segment was required. A rearrangement was called productive if the CDR3 had no stop codons and remained in frame with V and J, and every other rearrangement was called non-productive. Following IMGT convention, CDR3 was defined as the stretch from the second conserved V-encoded cysteine up to the conserved J-encoded phenylalanine. The earlier analysis of about 610 of the donors excluded any sequence lacking an unambiguous match to a single V gene segment. In an earlier analysis of 450 to 700 of the donors, V segments were called functional above 56.7% productive rearrangements and were called segregating when the between-donor standard deviation exceeded 5%. A statistical classification framework was developed to diagnose cytomegalovirus status using the catalog of TCR beta chain sequences. A later analysis assigned V and J genes by comparing TCR nucleotide sequences with IMGT/GENE-DB human TR gene sequences. The TCRdist pipeline was used in a later analysis to assign CDR3 sequences and most-parsimonious VDJ recombination scenarios. A later analysis defined each TCR beta chain by its CDR3 amino acid sequence plus V-gene family, and excluded reads lacking a unique V-gene family. As a way to deal with suspected cross-contamination and a sequencing artifact, a later analysis dropped 500 to 700 nucleotide sequences that were highly shared and had low generation probability. In a later analysis, a clonal expansion index for each public chain was calculated from normalized within-repertoire ranks of inferred template counts. Generation probabilities in a later analysis came from a VDJ recombination model fitted to out-of-frame rearrangements, and those results were checked against IGoR. Hypergeometric tests were used in a later analysis to score TCR-TCR, TCR-HLA and TCR-CMV co-occurrence, with a repertoire-size bias correction applied to the TCR pairs. In a later analysis, false discovery rates were estimated by permuting HLA or CMV assignments 20 times. In a later analysis, co-occurring TCRs were grouped using DBSCAN, with TCRdist sequence similarity added in when clustering inside HLA-allele-positive subsets. Co-occurrence clustering excluded repertoires with fewer than 30,000 or more than 120,000 public chains, plus five with anomalous nucleotide sharing. This immuneACCESS table, as held by TCRdb, lists in-frame sequences with V and J called but not all clones. Of the missing ones, under half trace to an unresolved V gene in checked studies; the others have no known cause. V, J and clone size derive from that table, while D and trimming were established from the DNA sequence. The sample table holds around 70,000 clones, of which about two thirds were seen once. The ten largest clones add up to roughly 12% of the sample.

The cohort comprised fewer than 700 healthy bone marrow donors. At the time of sampling, every cohort member was nominally healthy, though immune exposures that went unrecorded were likely present. The donor was CMV seropositive and belonged to the group of over 250 seropositive cohort members. Each donor provided a peripheral blood sample, and peripheral blood mononuclear cells were used for TCR beta sequencing. The Qiagen DNeasy Blood Extraction Kit was used to extract genomic DNA from the blood cell samples. The specimen sequenced was PBMCs. The sequence was collected from a woman in her thirties or forties in good health and CMV-seropositive.

The CDR3 reads CASSLPLGVRGTGELFF. The nucleotide sequence is TGTGCCAGCAGCCTACCGCTTGGGGTCCGGGGGACCGGGGAGCTGTTTTTT. The rearrangement combines TRBV11-2 with TRBJ2-2; the D gene is perhaps TRBD2, from 6 matching bases. Including the terminal cysteine and phenylalanine, the CDR3 comprises 17 residues. The kept DNA is CDR3 alone, 51 bases in frame from the first base. The CDR1 and CDR2 encoded by the germline V gene are SGHAT and FQNNGV. The germline ends are 21 bases apart after V is trimmed by 5 bases and J by 5 bases.